This T cell receptor (beta chain) was identified in a study of blood T cell repertoires in COVID-19. In the study overall: Sample material is recorded as cDNA or gDNA derived from T cells, B-cell-depleted T cells, or PBMCs.

Germline V gives CDR1 LNHDA, CDR2 SQIVND (reference sequence). J gave up 2 bases and V 6 bases, and 5 bases lay outside the gene matches. The CDR3 sequence is 14 residues long. TCRdb's table, derived via immunoSEQ multiplex PCR, lists solely in-frame clones and lacks some. The sample shows tens of thousands of clones, around nine tenths of them seen only once. As concerns this clone: The sample contains more than one DNA sequence encoding this CDR3.

The sequenced sample was peripheral blood. The chain has TRBV19 and TRBJ2-7, with 9 bases matching TRBD1. The receptor was derived from a man in his fifties with active COVID-19. The DNA of the CDR3 is TGTGCCAGTAGCCCGGGACAGGGACCCTACGAGCAGTACTTC. Its translation: CASSPGQGPYEQYF.